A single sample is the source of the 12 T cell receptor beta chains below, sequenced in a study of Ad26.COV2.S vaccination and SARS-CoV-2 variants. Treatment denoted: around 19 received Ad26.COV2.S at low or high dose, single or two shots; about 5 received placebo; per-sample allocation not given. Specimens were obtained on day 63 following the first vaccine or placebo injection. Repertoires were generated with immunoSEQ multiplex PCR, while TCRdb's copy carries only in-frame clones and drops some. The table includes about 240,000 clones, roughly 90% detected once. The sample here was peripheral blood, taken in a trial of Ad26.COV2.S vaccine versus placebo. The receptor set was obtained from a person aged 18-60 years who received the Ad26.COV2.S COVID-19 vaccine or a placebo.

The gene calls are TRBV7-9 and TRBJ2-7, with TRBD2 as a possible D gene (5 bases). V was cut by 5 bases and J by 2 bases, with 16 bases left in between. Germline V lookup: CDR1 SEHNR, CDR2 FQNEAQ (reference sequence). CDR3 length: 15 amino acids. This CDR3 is CASSPVQRRTYEQYF. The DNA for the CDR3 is TGTGCCAGCAGCCCAGTCCAGCGGAGAACCTACGAGCAGTACTTC. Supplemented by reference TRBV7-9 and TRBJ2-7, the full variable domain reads DTGVSQNPRHKITKRGQNVTFRCDPISEHNRLYWYRQTLGQGPEFLTYFQNEAQLEKSRLLSDRFSAERPKGSFSTLEIQRTEQGDSAMYLCASSPVQRRTYEQYFGPGTRLTVT.

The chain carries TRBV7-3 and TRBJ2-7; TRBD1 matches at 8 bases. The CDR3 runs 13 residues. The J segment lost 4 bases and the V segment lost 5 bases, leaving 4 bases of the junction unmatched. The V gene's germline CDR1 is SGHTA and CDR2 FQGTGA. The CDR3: CASSLDRAYEQYF. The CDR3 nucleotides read TGTGCCAGCAGCCTGGACAGGGCGTACGAGCAGTACTTC.

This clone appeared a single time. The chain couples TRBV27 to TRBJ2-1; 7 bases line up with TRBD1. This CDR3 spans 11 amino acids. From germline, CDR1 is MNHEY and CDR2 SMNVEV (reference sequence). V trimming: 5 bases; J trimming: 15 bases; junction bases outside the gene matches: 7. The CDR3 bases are TGTGCCAGCAGTCAAGACAGGGTCGCGTTCTTC. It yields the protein CASSQDRVAFF.

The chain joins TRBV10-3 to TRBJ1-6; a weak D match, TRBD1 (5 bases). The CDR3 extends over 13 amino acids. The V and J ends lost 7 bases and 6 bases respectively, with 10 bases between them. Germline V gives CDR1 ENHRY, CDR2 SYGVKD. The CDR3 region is CAITETVNSPLHF. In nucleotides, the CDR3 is TGTGCCATCACCGAGACAGTTAATTCACCCCTCCACTTT.

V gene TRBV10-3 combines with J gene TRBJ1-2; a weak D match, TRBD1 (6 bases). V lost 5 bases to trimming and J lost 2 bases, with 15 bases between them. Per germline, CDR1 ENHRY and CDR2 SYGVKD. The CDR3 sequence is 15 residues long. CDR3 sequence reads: CAISPTGPLNYGYTF. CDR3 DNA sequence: TGTGCCATCAGTCCGACAGGCCCACTGAACTATGGCTACACCTTC.

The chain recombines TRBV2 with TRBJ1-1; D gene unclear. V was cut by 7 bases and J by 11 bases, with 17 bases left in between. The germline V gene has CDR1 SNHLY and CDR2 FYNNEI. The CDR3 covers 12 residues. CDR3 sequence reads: CASTDTNRDAFF. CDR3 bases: TGTGCCAGCACCGATACCAACCGAGACGCTTTCTTT.

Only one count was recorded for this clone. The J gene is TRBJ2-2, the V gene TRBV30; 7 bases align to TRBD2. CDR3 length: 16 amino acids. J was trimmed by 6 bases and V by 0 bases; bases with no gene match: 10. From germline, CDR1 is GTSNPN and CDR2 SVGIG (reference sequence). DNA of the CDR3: TGTGCCTGGAGTGTAGGGGTGCGAGCGGGGCCCGGGGAGCTGTTTTTT. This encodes CAWSVGVRAGPGELFF.

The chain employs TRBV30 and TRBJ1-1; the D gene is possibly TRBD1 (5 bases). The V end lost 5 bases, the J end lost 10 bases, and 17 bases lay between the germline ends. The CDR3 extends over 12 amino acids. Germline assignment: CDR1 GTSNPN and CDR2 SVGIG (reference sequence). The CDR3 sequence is CAWSVGTYGAFF. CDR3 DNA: TGTGCCTGGTCCGTTGGGACCTATGGAGCTTTCTTT.

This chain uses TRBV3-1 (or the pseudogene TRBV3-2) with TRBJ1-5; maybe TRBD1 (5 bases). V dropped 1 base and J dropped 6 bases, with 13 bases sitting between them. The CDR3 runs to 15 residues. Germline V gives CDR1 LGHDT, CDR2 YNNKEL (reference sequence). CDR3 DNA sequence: TGTGCCAGCAGCCAAGGCGGCCCGGGGGGTCAGCCCCAGCATTTT. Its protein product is CASSQGGPGGQPQHF.

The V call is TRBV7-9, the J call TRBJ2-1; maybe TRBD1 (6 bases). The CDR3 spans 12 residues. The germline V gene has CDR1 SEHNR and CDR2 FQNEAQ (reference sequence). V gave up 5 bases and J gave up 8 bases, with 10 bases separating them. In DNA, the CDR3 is TGTGCCAGCAGCCGACAGGTGGATGAGCAGTTCTTC. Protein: CASSRQVDEQFF.

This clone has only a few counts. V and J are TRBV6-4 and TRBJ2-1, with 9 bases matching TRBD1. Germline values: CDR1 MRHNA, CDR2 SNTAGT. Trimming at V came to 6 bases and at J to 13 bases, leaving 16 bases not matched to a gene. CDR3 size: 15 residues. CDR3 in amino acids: CASSPIPGQGGAQFF. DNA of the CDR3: TGTGCCAGCAGCCCCATACCGGGACAGGGTGGGGCCCAGTTCTTC.

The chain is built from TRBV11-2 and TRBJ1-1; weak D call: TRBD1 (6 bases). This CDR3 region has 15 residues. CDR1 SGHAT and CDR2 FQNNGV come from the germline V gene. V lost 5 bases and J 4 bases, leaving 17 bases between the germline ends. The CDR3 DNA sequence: TGTGCCAGCAGCCCGGCGGGGGGGGCGGGCACTGAAGCTTTCTTT. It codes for CASSPAGGAGTEAFF.